This T cell receptor beta chain was sequenced for a study of cytomegalovirus exposure and HLA in healthy donors. This clone was observed once. The PCR made use of 60 Vbeta and 13 Jbeta primers. Repertoires were generated with immunoSEQ multiplex PCR, while TCRdb's copy carries only in-frame clones and drops some. The sample includes around 140,000 clones, 70% to 80% of them seen just once. V lost 5 bases to trimming and J lost 0 bases, with 14 bases between them. This CDR3 is 16 amino acids long. The germline CDR1 and CDR2 sequences are SGHVS and FQNEAQ. The TCR sequence derives from a woman under 30 in good health and CMV-seropositive. The sequenced material came from PBMCs. The chain links TRBV7-8 to TRBJ1-3; the D gene is possibly TRBD1 (6 bases). The CDR3 sequence: CASSTLQGSSGNTIYF. The CDR3 region has the DNA TGTGCCAGCAGCACCCTACAGGGTTCCTCTGGAAACACCATATATTTT.